This TCR beta chain came from a study of patients and donors after allogeneic stem cell transplantation. TCRdb reprocessed the RT-PCR reads with MiXCR, giving one entry per CDR3 protein. Of about 24,000 distinct CDR3 sequences listed, approximately 43% are singletons. This clonotype was counted ten times or more. The CDR3 consists of 16 residues. The germline V and J ends were trimmed by 3 bases and 2 bases, with 12 bases remaining between them. Germline V lookup: CDR1 KGHDR, CDR2 SFDVKD. The chain joins TRBV24-1 to TRBJ2-2, with D perhaps TRBD1 (6 bases). The specimen was blood, either unsorted or a sorted T cell fraction (not recorded which). This sequence was found in a human donor who was either an allogeneic HSCT recipient or a stem cell or donor lymphocyte infusion donor (not recorded which). It is not recorded whose cells these are; they may come from a transplant donor. The CDR3 loop reads CATSDRDTLNTGELFF. Here the CDR3 DNA reads TGTGCCACCAGTGATCGGGACACATTAAACACCGGGGAGCTGTTTTTT.